This T cell receptor beta chain was identified during a study of shared clonotypes between healthy human individuals. Study-level results: Naive subsets usually exceeded memory subsets in estimated richness.

Trimming took 4 bases from V and 3 from J; bases not matched to a gene: 7. The CDR3 is made up of 15 amino acids. In germline, CDR1 is WNHNN, CDR2 SYGVQD (reference sequence). Clones were read by immunoSEQ multiplex PCR, and TCRdb kept only the in-frame ones, dropping some. The table includes approximately 1.5 million clones, 98% detected once. In the case of this clone: The target antigen is unknown.

This sequence originates from a man aged 25-45 years in good health. Sequenced input: naive CD4+ T cells sorted from blood. Subset noted: CD45RA+ positively selected. The V and J genes are TRBV10-1 and TRBJ2-7; 9 positions agree with TRBD2. CDR3 sequence (DNA): TGCGCCAGCAGTGGGAATAGCGGGAGTCTCTACGAGCAGTACTTC. It is translated as CASSGNSGSLYEQYF.